This T cell receptor (beta chain) was captured by sequencing in a study of CD8 T cells in Susac syndrome. The sequenced target, TCR beta, came from blood CD8+ and CD4+ T cells. It was negative isolation that provided the CD8+ and CD4+ T cells, whereas TEMRA cells were enriched by FACS. Reverse transcription used about 0.5 to 1 ug RNA and random hexamers. Amplification of TCR beta CDR3 by immunoSEQ multiplex PCR spanned 54 Vbeta and 13 Jbeta. TCRdb processed the immunoSEQ multiplex PCR reads anew with MiXCR; each CDR3 protein has one entry. The table lists approximately 130,000 distinct CDR3 sequences, 94% of them singletons. Turning to this clonotype: The target antigen is unknown.

Study-level points and caveats: The study admitted that it had a relatively small number of individuals in its TCR sequencing and HLA analysis.

CDR3 length: 13 residues. Per the germline V gene, CDR1 is ENHRY and CDR2 is SYGVKD. Trimming removed 9 bases from V and 4 bases from J; junction bases left unmatched: 9. The TCR was taken from a human donor in good health. The chain has TRBV10-3 and TRBJ2-7, with TRBD1 identical over 7 bases. Sequenced: CD4+ T cells from PBMCs. The CDR3 sequence: CAITGTDSYEQYF. The CDR3 nucleotides read TGTGCCATTACCGGGACAGACAGTTACGAGCAGTACTTC.